This T cell receptor (beta chain) was sequenced for a study of identical twins. Study findings and constraints: An excess of low generation probability was shown by twin-shared out-of-frame alpha sequences. It was cross-sectional statistical analysis, not following the same donors, that the conclusions relied on.

TCRdb analysed the 5' RACE reads with MiXCR anew, one entry per CDR3 protein. Of under 300,000 distinct CDR3 sequences in the sample, roughly an eighth were seen once. In the case of this clonotype: Its antigen is currently unknown.

All donors were healthy Caucasians. Sequenced material: memory (CD45RO+) T cells sorted from blood. This TCR came from a woman between 18 and 30 years old in good health.

CDR3 coding DNA: TGTGCCAGCAGTTACGACGGCGCTGAGGAGGGTTGGGCTTTCTTT. Residues: CASSYDGAEEGWAFF. The chain recombines TRBV6-5 with TRBJ1-1; D remains unclear. CDR3 length: 15 amino acids. Trimming cost V 2 bases and J 11 bases, with 21 bases left between them. The V gene's germline CDR1 is MNHEY and CDR2 SVGAGI.